Detailed here is one TCR beta chain. This sample stems from a study of blood T cell repertoires in COVID-19. About the research overall: Acute and convalescent COVID-19 samples came from the United States, Italy and Spain. PBMCs, B-cell-depleted T cells, or T cells provided the cDNA or gDNA that made up the material.

Trimming shortened V by 4 bases and J by 9 bases, and 12 bases separated the two germline ends. Germline V gene data show CDR1 as SEHNR and CDR2 as FQNEAQ (reference sequence). The CDR3 extends over 12 amino acids. TCRdb's table, derived via immunoSEQ multiplex PCR, lists solely in-frame clones and lacks some. The sample shows about 160,000 clones, approximately 86% of them seen only once. The V call is TRBV7-9, the J call TRBJ1-2; D is undetermined. Sample: peripheral blood. This sequence was found in a woman aged 80 or over with active or convalescent COVID-19. CDR3 amino acids: CASSSPGESYTF. CDR3 DNA sequence: TGTGCCAGCAGCTCCCCGGGAGAGAGCTACACCTTC.